Each of the 22 T cell receptor beta chains below was sequenced from the same sample in a study of PD-L1 blockade in urothelial cancer. The protocol was immunoSEQ multiplex PCR, while the TCRdb copy is restricted to in-frame clones and leaves out a portion. The data show some 100,000 clones, roughly nine tenths seen once. The sequencing here drew on PBMCs, taken around atezolizumab (anti-PD-L1) treatment. Receptors originate from a woman at least 80 years old with urothelial cancer.

The chain couples TRBV18 to TRBJ2-3, with TRBD2 matching 8 bases. CDR3 length equals 17 residues. The germline V gene has CDR1 KGHSH and CDR2 LQKENI. V dropped 0 bases and J dropped 4; count of bases not matched to a gene: 9. CDR3 bases: TGTGCCAGCTCACCACCGAGGGCGGGAGGTGGGCCAGATACGCAGTATTTT. Its translation: CASSPPRAGGGPDTQYF.

The chain couples TRBV28 to TRBJ2-1; 9 nucleotides line up with TRBD1. V shed 3 bases and J 1 base; nucleotides not matched to a gene: 4. The CDR3 spans 16 residues. Germline-derived CDR1 and CDR2 are MDHEN and SYDVKM. CDR3 in amino acids: CASSFLDRGSYNEQFF. CDR3 nucleotide sequence: TGTGCCAGCAGTTTTTTGGACAGGGGATCCTACAATGAGCAGTTCTTC.

The genes are TRBV5-4 and TRBJ1-1, with 8 bases aligning to TRBD1. V lost 3 bases and J lost 4; bases outside the gene matches: 8. The CDR3 is made up of 15 amino acids. Germline V gives CDR1 SGHNT, CDR2 YYREEE (reference sequence). Written as DNA, the CDR3 is TGTGCCAGCAGCTCGAAGGACAGGGCCTTCACTGAAGCTTTCTTT. This sequence encodes CASSSKDRAFTEAFF. Supplemented by reference TRBV5-4 and TRBJ1-1, the full variable domain reads ETGVTQSPTHLIKTRGQQVTLRCSSQSGHNTVSWYQQALGQGPQFIFQYYREEENGRGNFPPRFSGLQFPNYSSELNVNALELDDSALYLCASSSKDRAFTEAFFGQGTRLTVV.

The V gene is TRBV5-4, the J gene TRBJ1-1; D gene unclear. The CDR3 totals 16 residues. Germline V gives CDR1 SGHNT, CDR2 YYREEE (reference sequence). V was trimmed by 0 bases and J by 0 bases, leaving 12 bases between them. The CDR3 reads CASSLAGRPLNTEAFF. In nucleotides, the CDR3 is TGTGCCAGCAGCTTGGCAGGTCGGCCGTTGAACACTGAAGCTTTCTTT.

The rearrangement joins TRBV12-5 to TRBJ2-2; 8 bases are a match to TRBD2. Germline CDR1 and CDR2: LGHNT and FRNRAP. This CDR3 comprises 20 residues. Losses at the gene ends were 0 bases for V and 1 base for J; bases not matched to a gene: 13. The CDR3 DNA reads as TGTGCTAGTGGTTTGGTACGGCCGGGACTAGGGGGTAGGAACACCGGGGAGCTGTTTTTT. This sequence encodes CASGLVRPGLGGRNTGELFF.

This clone was found many times. The chain has TRBV5-6 and TRBJ1-2; 10 bases map to TRBD1. V was pared by 5 bases and J by 4 bases, with 11 bases of the junction left unmatched. Germline V gene sequence: CDR1 SGHDT, CDR2 YYEEEE. CDR3 length equals 16 residues. The CDR3 sequence is CASSEAGTGALYGYTF. CDR3 sequence (DNA): TGTGCCAGCAGTGAAGCCGGGACAGGGGCCCTCTATGGCTACACCTTC.

The CDR3: CASSSGQGSDNEQFF. In nucleotides, the CDR3 is TGTGCCAGCAGCTCGGGACAGGGGTCCGACAATGAGCAGTTCTTC. V gene TRBV7-2 combines with J gene TRBJ2-1; 10 bases line up with TRBD1. CDR1 is SGHTA, CDR2 FQGNSA, per germline. The ends lost 4 bases at V and 5 bases at J; junction bases unmatched: 5. CDR3 length: 15 residues. Based on the CDR3 plus reference TRBV7-2 and TRBJ2-1, the full variable domain is GAGVSQSPSNKVTEKGKDVELRCDPISGHTALYWYRQSLGQGLEFLIYFQGNSAPDKSGLPSDRFSAERTGGSVSTLTIQRTQQEDSAVYLCASSSGQGSDNEQFFGPGTRLTVL.

The chain uses TRBV6-6 and TRBJ1-2, with 9 bases fitting TRBD1. In germline, CDR1 is MNHNY, CDR2 SVGAGI (reference sequence). The junction had 9 bases not matched to a gene; V was cut back by 6 bases and J by 4 bases. This CDR3 is 15 amino acids long. The CDR3 sequence is CASRTGTGRTYGYTF. The CDR3, as DNA: TGTGCCAGCAGGACGGGGACAGGGCGAACCTATGGCTACACCTTC.

The DNA for the CDR3 is TGTGCCTGGAGTGCAGGACAGGGGATCTACGAGCAGTACTTC. Translated: CAWSAGQGIYEQYF. The gene calls are TRBV30 and TRBJ2-7; 9 nucleotides match TRBD1. With 1 base clipped from V and 3 bases from J, the junction kept 4 bases outside the gene matches. Germline assignment: CDR1 GTSNPN and CDR2 SVGIG (reference sequence). The CDR3 runs to 14 residues.

This chain connects TRBV14 to TRBJ1-1; D is uncertain. The CDR3 runs to 11 residues. The V and J ends lost 10 bases and 1 base respectively, with 7 bases between them. CDR1 and CDR2 from the germline V gene are SGHDN and FVKESK. The CDR3 coding sequence is TGTGCCACCGGAGAGAACACTGAAGCTTTCTTT. Translating gives CATGENTEAFF.

The chain recombines TRBV2 with TRBJ1-5, with D hard to call. The V end was cut by 4 bases, the J end by 5 bases, with 12 bases between. Per germline, CDR1 SNHLY and CDR2 FYNNEI. The CDR3 length is 14 residues. CDR3 coding DNA: TGTGCCAGCAGTGTAGGTTCCGGGGATCAGCCCCAGCATTTT. Translating gives CASSVGSGDQPQHF. Filled out from reference TRBV2 and TRBJ1-5, the complete variable domain reads EPEVTQTPSHQVTQMGQEVILRCVPISNHLYFYWYRQILGQKVEFLVSFYNNEISEKSEIFDDQFSVERPDGSNFTLKIRSTKLEDSAMYFCASSVGSGDQPQHFGDGTRLSIL.

The chain employs TRBV14 and TRBJ2-5, with 10 bases matching TRBD2. This CDR3 region has 17 residues. Germline-derived CDR1 and CDR2 are SGHDN and FVKESK. The J segment lost 5 bases and the V segment lost 1 base, leaving 10 bases of the junction unmatched. The chain's CDR3 is CASSQGLTSGMVETQYF. Written as DNA, the CDR3 is TGTGCCAGCAGCCAAGGTCTCACTAGCGGGATGGTGGAGACCCAGTACTTC.

This clone showed up just once. This chain links TRBV5-4 with TRBJ2-7, with D hard to call. Trimming took 3 bases from V and 2 from J, leaving 9 bases between them. In germline, CDR1 is SGHNT, CDR2 YYREEE (reference sequence). The CDR3 is 13 residues long. In DNA, the CDR3 is TGTGCCAGCAGCTATGACACGGCCTACGAGCAGTACTTC. Encoded protein: CASSYDTAYEQYF. The full variable domain, completed using reference TRBV5-4 and TRBJ2-7, is ETGVTQSPTHLIKTRGQQVTLRCSSQSGHNTVSWYQQALGQGPQFIFQYYREEENGRGNFPPRFSGLQFPNYSSELNVNALELDDSALYLCASSYDTAYEQYFGPGTRLTVT.

V and J are TRBV6-1 and TRBJ1-4; 7 bases match TRBD1. Germline CDR1 reads MNHNS; CDR2 reads SASEGT. This CDR3 is built from 14 residues. V shed 6 bases, J shed 4 bases, and the junction held 5 bases outside the gene matches. The CDR3 DNA reads TGTGCCAGCAGGCCGGGACAGTTTAATGAAAAACTGTTTTTT. It codes for CASRPGQFNEKLFF.

The V and J genes are TRBV28 and TRBJ2-5; 7 bases are shared with TRBD2. V trimming: 5 bases; J trimming: 5 bases; junction bases outside the gene matches: 20. Germline-derived CDR1 and CDR2 are MDHEN and SYDVKM. The CDR3 runs to 18 residues. The CDR3 DNA sequence: TGTGCCAGCAGTCCTACCGGGACTACACTTTCCTGGGGGGAGACCCAGTACTTC. Its translation: CASSPTGTTLSWGETQYF.

V and J are TRBV19 and TRBJ1-1; D remains unclear. Deletions cut 6 bases from V and 2 bases from J, with 10 bases between. The CDR3 is made up of 13 amino acids. Per the germline V gene, CDR1 is LNHDA and CDR2 is SQIVND (reference sequence). CDR3 sequence (DNA): TGTGCCAGTAGGCAGACAACTAACACTGAAGCTTTCTTT. Protein: CASRQTTNTEAFF.

The chain recombines TRBV12-5 with TRBJ2-1; TRBD1 might be the D (5 bases). The CDR3 runs 16 residues. Trimming stripped 6 bases from V and 0 bases from J, with 15 bases between. CDR1 is LGHNT, CDR2 FRNRAP, per germline. The CDR3, as DNA: TGTGCTAGTGGAATTACAGGAAGAGGCTCCTACAATGAGCAGTTCTTC. Translating gives CASGITGRGSYNEQFF. The full variable domain, completed using reference TRBV12-5 and TRBJ2-1, is DARVTQTPRHKVTEMGQEVTMRCQPILGHNTVFWYRQTMMQGLELLAYFRNRAPLDDSGMPKDRFSAEMPDATLATLKIQPSEPRDSAVYFCASGITGRGSYNEQFFGPGTRLTVL.

This clone was recorded only once. The chain links TRBV30 to TRBJ1-1; D is uncertain. The V and J ends lost 0 bases and 3 bases respectively, with 11 bases between them. CDR3 length: 14 residues. Per germline, CDR1 GTSNPN and CDR2 SVGIG (reference sequence). CDR3 DNA sequence: TGTGCCTGGAGTGTGGTTCTTACGGACACTGAAGCTTTCTTT. This gives the protein CAWSVVLTDTEAFF. Filled out from reference TRBV30 and TRBJ1-1, the complete variable domain reads SQTIHQWPATLVQPVGSPLSLECTVEGTSNPNLYWYRQAAGRGLQLLFYSVGIGQISSEVPQNLSASRPQDRQFILSSKKLLLSDSGFYLCAWSVVLTDTEAFFGQGTRLTVV.

This clone has only one observation. The chain combines TRBV27 with TRBJ2-7; maybe TRBD1 (5 bases). This CDR3 is 14 amino acids long. Germline V gene data show CDR1 as MNHEY and CDR2 as SMNVEV (reference sequence). The V and J ends lost 6 bases and 2 bases respectively, with 14 bases between them. DNA for the CDR3: TGTGCCAGCAGGGACCAAGGGGCCACCTACGAGCAGTACTTC. Its protein product is CASRDQGATYEQYF.

J is TRBJ2-1 and V is TRBV9; 9 bases align to TRBD1. V lost 3 bases to trimming and J lost 8 bases; unmatched junction nucleotides: 9. The CDR3 loop spans 15 amino acids. CDR1 is SGDLS, CDR2 YYNGEE, per germline. The CDR3 here is CASSGRQGGLDEQFF. DNA for the CDR3: TGTGCCAGCAGCGGTCGACAGGGGGGATTGGATGAGCAGTTCTTC.

The chain uses TRBV11-3 and TRBJ2-3; 8 bases fit TRBD2. This CDR3 is built from 14 residues. CDR1 and CDR2 from the germline V gene are SGHNT and YENEEA. Losses at the gene ends were 4 bases for V and 3 bases for J; bases not matched to a gene: 3. CDR3 bases: TGTGCCAGCAGCTCGGGAGGGTTGACAGATACGCAGTATTTT. Encoded protein: CASSSGGLTDTQYF.

The chain carries TRBV27 and TRBJ2-1; 10 bases are a match to TRBD2. With V trimmed by 6 bases and J by 1 base, 3 bases remained unmatched. CDR1 is MNHEY, CDR2 SMNVEV, per germline (reference sequence). This CDR3 has 15 residues. CDR3: CASRISGRSYNEQFF. The CDR3, as DNA: TGTGCCAGCAGAATTAGCGGGAGGTCCTACAATGAGCAGTTCTTC.